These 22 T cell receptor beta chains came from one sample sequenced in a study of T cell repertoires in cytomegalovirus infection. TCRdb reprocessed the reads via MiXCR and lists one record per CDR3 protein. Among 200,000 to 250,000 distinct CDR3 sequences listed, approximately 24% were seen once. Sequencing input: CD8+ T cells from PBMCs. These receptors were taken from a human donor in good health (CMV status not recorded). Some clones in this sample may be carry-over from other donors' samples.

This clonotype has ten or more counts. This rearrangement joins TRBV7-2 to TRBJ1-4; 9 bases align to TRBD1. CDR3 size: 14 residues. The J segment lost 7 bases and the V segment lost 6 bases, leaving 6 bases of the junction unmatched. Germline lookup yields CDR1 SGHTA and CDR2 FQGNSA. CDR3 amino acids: CASRSTGGSEKLFF. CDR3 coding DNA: TGTGCCAGCAGGTCGACAGGGGGATCTGAAAAACTGTTTTTT.

CDR3 amino acids: CSGVVTGNTQYF. As DNA, the CDR3 is TGCAGCGGCGTAGTGACGGGGAATACGCAGTATTTT. J is TRBJ2-3 and V is TRBV29-1; tentatively, D is TRBD2 (5 bases). Trimming shortened V by 7 bases and J by 7 bases, and 15 bases separated the two germline ends. This CDR3 is built from 12 residues. From germline, CDR1 is SQVTM and CDR2 ANQGSEA.

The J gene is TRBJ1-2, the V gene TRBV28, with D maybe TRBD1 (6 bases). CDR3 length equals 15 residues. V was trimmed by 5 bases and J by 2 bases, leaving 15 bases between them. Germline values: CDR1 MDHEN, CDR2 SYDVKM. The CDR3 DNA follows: TGTGCCAGCAGTCCCGCCGGGACACCAAACTATGGCTACACCTTC. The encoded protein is CASSPAGTPNYGYTF.

CDR3 amino acids: CASRTGTGVFEQYF. In DNA form, the CDR3 reads TGTGCCAGCAGGACCGGGACAGGGGTTTTCGAGCAGTACTTC. The chain has TRBV28 and TRBJ2-7, with 10 bases lining up with TRBD1. J lost 6 bases, V lost 6 bases, and 8 bases had no gene match. This CDR3 has 14 amino acids. Germline V gene sequence: CDR1 MDHEN, CDR2 SYDVKM. Full variable domain (outside the CDR3, taken from reference TRBV28 and TRBJ2-7): DVKVTQSSRYLVKRTGEKVFLECVQDMDHENMFWYRQDPGLGLRLIYFSYDVKMKEKGDIPEGYSVSREKKERFSLILESASTNQTSMYLCASRTGTGVFEQYFGPGTRLTVT.

The CDR3 DNA reads as TGTGCCAGCAGCCAAGATCCCAGCGGGGTTTACACCGGGGAGCTGTTTTTT. This encodes CASSQDPSGVYTGELFF. This chain links TRBV14 with TRBJ2-2, with TRBD2 identical over 7 bases. Germline V gene lookup returns CDR1 SGHDN and CDR2 FVKESK. V was clipped by 0 bases and J by 3 bases; unmatched bases: 7. The CDR3 is made up of 17 amino acids.

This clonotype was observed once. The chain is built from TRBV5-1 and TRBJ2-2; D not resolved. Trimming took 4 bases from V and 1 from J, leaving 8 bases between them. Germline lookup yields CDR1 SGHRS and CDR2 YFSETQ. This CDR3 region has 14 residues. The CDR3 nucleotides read TGCGCCAGCAGCCGCGGACGGAACACCGGGGAGCTGTTTTTT. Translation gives CASSRGRNTGELFF.

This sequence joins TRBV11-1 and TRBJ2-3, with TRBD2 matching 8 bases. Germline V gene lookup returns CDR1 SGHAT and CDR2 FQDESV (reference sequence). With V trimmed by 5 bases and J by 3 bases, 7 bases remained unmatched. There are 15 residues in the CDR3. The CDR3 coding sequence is TGTGCCAGCAGCCCCCCGACTAGCGTAACAGATACGCAGTATTTT. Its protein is CASSPPTSVTDTQYF.

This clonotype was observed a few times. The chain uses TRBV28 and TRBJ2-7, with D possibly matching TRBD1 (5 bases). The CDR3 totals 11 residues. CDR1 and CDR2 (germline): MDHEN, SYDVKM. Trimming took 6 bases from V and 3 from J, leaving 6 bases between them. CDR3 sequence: CASRDNYEQYF. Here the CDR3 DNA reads TGTGCCAGCAGGGACAACTACGAGCAGTACTTC.

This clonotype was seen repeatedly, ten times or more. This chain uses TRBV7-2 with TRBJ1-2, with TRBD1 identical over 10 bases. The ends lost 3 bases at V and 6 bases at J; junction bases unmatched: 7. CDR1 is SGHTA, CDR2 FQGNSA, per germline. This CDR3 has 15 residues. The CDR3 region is CASSLLTTGGNGYTF. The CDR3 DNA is TGTGCCAGCAGCTTGTTAACGACAGGGGGCAATGGCTACACCTTC.

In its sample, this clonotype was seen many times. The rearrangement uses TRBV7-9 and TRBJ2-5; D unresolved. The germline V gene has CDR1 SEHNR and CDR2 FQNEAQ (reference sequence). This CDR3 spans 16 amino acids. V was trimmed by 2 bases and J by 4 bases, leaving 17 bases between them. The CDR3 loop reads CASSLPEQAIRETQYF. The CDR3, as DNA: TGTGCCAGCAGCTTACCCGAGCAGGCGATCCGAGAGACCCAGTACTTC.

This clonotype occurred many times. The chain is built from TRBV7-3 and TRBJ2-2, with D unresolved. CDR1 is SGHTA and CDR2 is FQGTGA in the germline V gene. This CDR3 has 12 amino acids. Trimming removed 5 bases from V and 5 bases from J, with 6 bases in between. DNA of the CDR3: TGTGCCAGCAGCGAGCTTACCGGGGAGCTGTTTTTT. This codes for CASSELTGELFF.

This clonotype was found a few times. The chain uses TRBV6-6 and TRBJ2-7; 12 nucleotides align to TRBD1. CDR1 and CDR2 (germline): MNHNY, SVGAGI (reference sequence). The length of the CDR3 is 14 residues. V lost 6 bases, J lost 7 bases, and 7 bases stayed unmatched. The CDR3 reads CASSGDRGLREQYF. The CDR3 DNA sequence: TGTGCCAGCAGCGGGGACAGGGGGCTGCGGGAGCAGTACTTC.

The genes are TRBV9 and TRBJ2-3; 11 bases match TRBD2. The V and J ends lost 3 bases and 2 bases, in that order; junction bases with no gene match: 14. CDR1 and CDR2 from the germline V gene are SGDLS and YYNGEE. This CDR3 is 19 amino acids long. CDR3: CASSAHLASGGTFTDTQYF. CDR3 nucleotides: TGTGCCAGCAGCGCTCACCTTGCTAGCGGGGGGACCTTCACAGATACGCAGTATTTT. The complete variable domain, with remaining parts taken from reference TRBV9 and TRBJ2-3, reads DSGVTQTPKHLITATGQRVTLRCSPRSGDLSVYWYQQSLDQGLQFLIQYYNGEERAKGNILERFSAQQFPDLHSELNLSSLELGDSALYFCASSAHLASGGTFTDTQYFGPGTRLTVL.

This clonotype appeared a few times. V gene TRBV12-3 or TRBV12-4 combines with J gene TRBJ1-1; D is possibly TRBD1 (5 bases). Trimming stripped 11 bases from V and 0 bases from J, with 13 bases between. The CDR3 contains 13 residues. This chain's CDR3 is CAGGRFVNTEAFF. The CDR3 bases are TGTGCCGGGGGTCGGTTTGTGAACACTGAAGCTTTCTTT.

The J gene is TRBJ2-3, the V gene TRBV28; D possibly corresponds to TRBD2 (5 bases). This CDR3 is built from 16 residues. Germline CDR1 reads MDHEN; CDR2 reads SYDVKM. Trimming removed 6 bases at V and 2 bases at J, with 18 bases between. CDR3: CASRPWERTPTDTQYF. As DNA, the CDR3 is TGTGCCAGCAGGCCTTGGGAGCGGACGCCCACAGATACGCAGTATTTT.

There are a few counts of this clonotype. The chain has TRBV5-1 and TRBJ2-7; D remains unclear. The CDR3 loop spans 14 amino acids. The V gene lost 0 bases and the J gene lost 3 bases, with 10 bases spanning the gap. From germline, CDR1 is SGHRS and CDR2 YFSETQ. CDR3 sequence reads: CASSLDIFDYEQYF. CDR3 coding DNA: TGCGCCAGCAGCTTGGACATTTTCGACTACGAGCAGTACTTC.

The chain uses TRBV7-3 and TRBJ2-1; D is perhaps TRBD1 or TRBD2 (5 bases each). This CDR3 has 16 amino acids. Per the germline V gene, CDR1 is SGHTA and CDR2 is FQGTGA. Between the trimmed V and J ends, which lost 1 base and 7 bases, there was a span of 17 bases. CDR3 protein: CASSLKRSVWGNEQFF. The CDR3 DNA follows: TGTGCCAGCAGCTTAAAAAGGTCCGTGTGGGGGAATGAGCAGTTCTTC.

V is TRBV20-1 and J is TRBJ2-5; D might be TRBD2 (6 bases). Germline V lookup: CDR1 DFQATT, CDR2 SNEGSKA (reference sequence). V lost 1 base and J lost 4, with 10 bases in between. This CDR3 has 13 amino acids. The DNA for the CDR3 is TGCAGTGCTAGAGCCCCGGAGGGAGAGACCCAGTACTTC. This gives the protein CSARAPEGETQYF.

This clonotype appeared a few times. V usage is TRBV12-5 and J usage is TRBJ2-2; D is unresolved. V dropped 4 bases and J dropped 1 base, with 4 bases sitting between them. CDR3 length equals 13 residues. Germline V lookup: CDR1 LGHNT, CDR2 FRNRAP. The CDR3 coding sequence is TGTGCTAGTGGTTATTGGAACACCGGGGAGCTGTTTTTT. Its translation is CASGYWNTGELFF.

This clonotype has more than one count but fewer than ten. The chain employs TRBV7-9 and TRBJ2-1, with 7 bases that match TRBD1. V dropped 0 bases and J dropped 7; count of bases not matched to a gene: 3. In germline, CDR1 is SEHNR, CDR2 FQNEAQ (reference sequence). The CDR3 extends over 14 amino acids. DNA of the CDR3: TGTGCCAGCAGCTTAGCGTCGACAGGGAATGAGCAGTTCTTC. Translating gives CASSLASTGNEQFF.

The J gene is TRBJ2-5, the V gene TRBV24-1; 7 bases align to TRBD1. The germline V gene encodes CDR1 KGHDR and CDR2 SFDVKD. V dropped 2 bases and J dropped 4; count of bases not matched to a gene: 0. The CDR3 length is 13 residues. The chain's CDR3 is CATSDSGGETQYF. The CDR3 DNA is TGTGCCACCAGTGATTCAGGGGGAGAGACCCAGTACTTC.

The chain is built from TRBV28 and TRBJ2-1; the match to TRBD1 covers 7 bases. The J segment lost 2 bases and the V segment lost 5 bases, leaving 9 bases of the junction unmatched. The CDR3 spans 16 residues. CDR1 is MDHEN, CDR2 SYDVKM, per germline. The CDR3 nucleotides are TGTGCCAGCAGTATCCTACAGGGGACCCCCTACAATGAGCAGTTCTTC. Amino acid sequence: CASSILQGTPYNEQFF.